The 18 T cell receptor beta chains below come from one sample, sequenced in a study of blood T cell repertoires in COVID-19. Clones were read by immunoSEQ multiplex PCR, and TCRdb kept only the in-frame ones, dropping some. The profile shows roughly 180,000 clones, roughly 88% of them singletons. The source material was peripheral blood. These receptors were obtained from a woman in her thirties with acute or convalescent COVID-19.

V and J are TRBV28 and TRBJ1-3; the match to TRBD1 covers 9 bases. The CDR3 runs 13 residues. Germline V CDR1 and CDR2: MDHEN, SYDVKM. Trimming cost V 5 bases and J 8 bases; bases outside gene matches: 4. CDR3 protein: CASSGQGRDTIYF. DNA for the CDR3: TGTGCCAGCAGTGGACAGGGGCGGGACACCATATATTTT.

The CDR3 DNA follows: TGTGCCAGCAGTCTCAGGGGCTCTGGGGCCAACGTCCTGACTTTC. Translated: CASSLRGSGANVLTF. This sequence joins TRBV27 and TRBJ2-6; D might be TRBD1 (6 bases). CDR3 size: 15 residues. CDR1 is MNHEY and CDR2 is SMNVEV in the germline V gene (reference sequence). Trimming took 5 bases from V and 0 from J, leaving 8 bases between them.

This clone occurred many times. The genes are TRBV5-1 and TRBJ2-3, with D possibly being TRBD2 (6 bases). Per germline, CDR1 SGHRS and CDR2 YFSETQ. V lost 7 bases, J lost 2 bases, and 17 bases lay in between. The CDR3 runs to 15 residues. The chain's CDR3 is CASHSGGANTDTQYF. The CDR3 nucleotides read TGCGCCAGCCATTCTGGCGGGGCAAACACAGATACGCAGTATTTT. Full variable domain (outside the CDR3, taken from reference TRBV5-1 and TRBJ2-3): KAGVTQTPRYLIKTRGQQVTLSCSPISGHRSVSWYQQTPGQGLQFLFEYFSETQRNKGNFPGRFSGRQFSNSRSEMNVSTLELGDSALYLCASHSGGANTDTQYFGPGTRLTVL.

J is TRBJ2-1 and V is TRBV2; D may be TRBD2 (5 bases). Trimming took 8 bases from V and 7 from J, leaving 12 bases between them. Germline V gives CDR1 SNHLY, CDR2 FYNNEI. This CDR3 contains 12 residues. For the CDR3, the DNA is TGTGCCAGCGTCGAGGGTCGTAATGAGCAGTTCTTC. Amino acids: CASVEGRNEQFF.

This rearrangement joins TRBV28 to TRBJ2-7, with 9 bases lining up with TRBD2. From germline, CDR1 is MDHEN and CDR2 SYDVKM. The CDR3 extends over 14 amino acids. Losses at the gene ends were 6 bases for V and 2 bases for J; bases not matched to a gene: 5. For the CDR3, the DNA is TGTGCCAGCAGCCTTGCGGGGGGGCCCTACGAGCAGTACTTC. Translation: CASSLAGGPYEQYF.

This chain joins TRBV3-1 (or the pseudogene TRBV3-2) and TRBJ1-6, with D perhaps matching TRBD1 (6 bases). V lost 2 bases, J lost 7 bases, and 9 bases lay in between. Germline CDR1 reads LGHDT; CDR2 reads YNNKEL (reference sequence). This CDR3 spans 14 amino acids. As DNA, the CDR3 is TGTGCCAGCAGCCAACAGGGGCGGAATTCACCCCTCCACTTT. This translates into CASSQQGRNSPLHF.

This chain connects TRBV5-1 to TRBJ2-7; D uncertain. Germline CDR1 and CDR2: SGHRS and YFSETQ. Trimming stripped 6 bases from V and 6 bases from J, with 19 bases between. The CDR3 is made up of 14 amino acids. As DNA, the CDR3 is TGCGCCAGCAAGTCGCGTTTCGGCGACTCCGAGCAGTACTTC. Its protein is CASKSRFGDSEQYF.

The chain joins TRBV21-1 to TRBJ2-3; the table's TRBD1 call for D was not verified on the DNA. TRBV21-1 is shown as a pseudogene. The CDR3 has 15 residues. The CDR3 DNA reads TGTGCCAGCGTTGGCCGGGACAGCTGCACAGATACGCAGTATTTT. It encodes CASVGRDSCTDTQYF.

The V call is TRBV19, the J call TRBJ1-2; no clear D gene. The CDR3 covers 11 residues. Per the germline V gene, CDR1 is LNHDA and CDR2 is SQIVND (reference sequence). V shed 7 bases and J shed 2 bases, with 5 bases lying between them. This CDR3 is CASMANYGYTF. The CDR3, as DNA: TGTGCCAGTATGGCAAACTATGGCTACACCTTC. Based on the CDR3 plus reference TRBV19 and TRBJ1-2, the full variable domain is DGGITQSPKYLFRKEGQNVTLSCEQNLNHDAMYWYRQDPGQGLRLIYYSQIVNDFQKGDIAEGYSVSREKKESFPLTVTSAQKNPTAFYLCASMANYGYTFGSGTRLTVV.

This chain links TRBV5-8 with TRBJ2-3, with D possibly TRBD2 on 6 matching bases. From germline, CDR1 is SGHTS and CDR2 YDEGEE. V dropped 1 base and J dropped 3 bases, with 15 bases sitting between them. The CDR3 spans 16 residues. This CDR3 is CASSLRNWGLTDTQYF. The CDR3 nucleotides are TGTGCCAGCAGCTTGCGGAATTGGGGACTTACAGATACGCAGTATTTT.

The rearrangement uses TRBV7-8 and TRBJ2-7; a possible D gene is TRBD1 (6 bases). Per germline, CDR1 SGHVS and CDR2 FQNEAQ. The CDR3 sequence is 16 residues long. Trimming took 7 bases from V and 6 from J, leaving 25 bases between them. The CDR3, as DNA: TGTGCCAGCACCACCCGGATGGGCAGGGGATGGCGCGAGCAGTACTTC. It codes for CASTTRMGRGWREQYF.

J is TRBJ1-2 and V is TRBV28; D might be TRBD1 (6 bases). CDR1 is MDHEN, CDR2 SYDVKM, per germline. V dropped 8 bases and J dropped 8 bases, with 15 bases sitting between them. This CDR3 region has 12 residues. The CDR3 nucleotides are TGTGCCAGCGGGGGGGCCCTAGTCGGCTACACCTTC. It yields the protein CASGGALVGYTF.

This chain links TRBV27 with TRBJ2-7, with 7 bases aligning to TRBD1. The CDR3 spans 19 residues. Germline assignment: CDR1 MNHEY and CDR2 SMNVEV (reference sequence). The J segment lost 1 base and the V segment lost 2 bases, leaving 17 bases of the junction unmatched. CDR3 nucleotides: TGTGCCAGCAGTTTAGCCACCACAGGGGCCCAAGGCCATTCCTACGAGCAGTACTTC. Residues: CASSLATTGAQGHSYEQYF.

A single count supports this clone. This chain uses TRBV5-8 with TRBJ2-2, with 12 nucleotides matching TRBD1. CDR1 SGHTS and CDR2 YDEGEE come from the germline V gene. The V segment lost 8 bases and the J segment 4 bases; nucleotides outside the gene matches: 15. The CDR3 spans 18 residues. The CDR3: CARPGQGATEAITGELFF. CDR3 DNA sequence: TGTGCCAGACCGGGACAGGGGGCGACAGAGGCCATCACCGGGGAGCTGTTTTTT.

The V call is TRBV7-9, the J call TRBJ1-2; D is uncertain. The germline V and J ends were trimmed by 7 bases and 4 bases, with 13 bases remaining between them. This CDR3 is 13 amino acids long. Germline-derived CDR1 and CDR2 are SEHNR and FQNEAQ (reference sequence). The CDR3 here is CASTVGVFYGYTF. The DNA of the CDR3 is TGTGCCAGCACCGTCGGAGTGTTCTATGGCTACACCTTC.

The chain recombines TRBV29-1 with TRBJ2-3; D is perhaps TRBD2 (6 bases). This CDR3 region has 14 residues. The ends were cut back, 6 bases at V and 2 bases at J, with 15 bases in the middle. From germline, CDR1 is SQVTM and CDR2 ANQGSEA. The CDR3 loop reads CSVRDFGSTDTQYF. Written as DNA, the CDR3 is TGCAGCGTCCGGGACTTTGGATCCACAGATACGCAGTATTTT.

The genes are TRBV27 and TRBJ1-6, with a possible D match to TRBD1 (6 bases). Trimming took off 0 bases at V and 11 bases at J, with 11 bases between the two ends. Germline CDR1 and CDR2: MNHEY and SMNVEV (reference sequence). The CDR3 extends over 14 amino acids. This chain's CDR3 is CASSLSQGQPPLHF. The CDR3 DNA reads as TGTGCCAGCAGTTTATCTCAAGGACAGCCACCCCTCCACTTT.

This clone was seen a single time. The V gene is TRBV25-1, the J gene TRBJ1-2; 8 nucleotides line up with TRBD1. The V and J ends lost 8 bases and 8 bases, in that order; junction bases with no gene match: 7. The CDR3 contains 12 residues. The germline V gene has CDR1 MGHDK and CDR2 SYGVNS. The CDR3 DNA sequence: TGTGCCAGCCACACAGGGGGTGGAGGCTACACCTTC. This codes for CASHTGGGGYTF.